This paragraph covers one TCR beta chain sequence. The antigen is unknown. This entry is derived from a study of cytomegalovirus exposure and HLA in healthy donors. Study at large: There were a few hundred genotyped donors. Of these, 81% fell in the genetic ancestry cluster associated with self-reported Caucasian donors. Study-level results: Later on, an analysis tied 15,000 or so TCR beta sequences to HLA alleles at 0.05 false discovery rate. Despite most TCR sequences being rare, some public TCRs occurred in many donors.

This CDR3 is built from 15 residues. V was trimmed by 2 bases and J by 0 bases, leaving 10 bases between them. Per germline, CDR1 MNHNS and CDR2 SASEGT. It was with 60 Vbeta and 13 Jbeta primers that the PCR ran. Produced via immunoSEQ multiplex PCR; TCRdb's table is partial and in-frame only. Here the sample spans approximately 160,000 clones, 65% to 80% being singletons. The chain joins TRBV6-1 to TRBJ1-2; TRBD1 might be the D (5 bases). This clonotype was sampled from a woman aged 30 to 39 in good health and CMV-seronegative. The sequenced sample consisted of PBMCs. Written as DNA, the CDR3 is TGTGCCAGCAGTGAAACGGGCAGGGCTAACTATGGCTACACCTTC. Encoded protein: CASSETGRANYGYTF.